These 24 T cell receptor beta chains came from one sample sequenced in a study of tumor T cells in aggressive B-cell lymphoma. Produced via immunoSEQ multiplex PCR; TCRdb's table is partial and in-frame only. The repertoire holds about 1,600 clones, with about 90% as singletons. Sequenced input: tumor tissue. Source of these receptors: an adult with diffuse large B cell lymphoma.

V and J are TRBV7-9 and TRBJ2-7; TRBD2 might be the D (5 bases). With 3 bases removed from V and 6 bases from J, the gap between germline ends came to 9 bases. The CDR3 is made up of 12 amino acids. Germline loops: CDR1 SEHNR, CDR2 FQNEAQ (reference sequence). CDR3 sequence: CASSLDGVEQYF. The CDR3 region has the DNA TGTGCCAGCAGCTTGGACGGGGTCGAGCAGTACTTC.

The V and J genes are TRBV19 and TRBJ2-6; TRBD1 matches 8 bases. J lost 1 base, V lost 5 bases, and 7 bases had no gene match. The germline CDR1 and CDR2 sequences are LNHDA and SQIVND (reference sequence). CDR3 length: 17 amino acids. CDR3 amino acids: CASSQRTGQSGANVLTF. CDR3 DNA: TGTGCCAGTAGTCAAAGGACAGGGCAATCTGGGGCCAACGTCCTGACTTTC. The full variable domain, rest sourced from reference TRBV19 and TRBJ2-6, is DGGITQSPKYLFRKEGQNVTLSCEQNLNHDAMYWYRQDPGQGLRLIYYSQIVNDFQKGDIAEGYSVSREKKESFPLTVTSAQKNPTAFYLCASSQRTGQSGANVLTFGAGSRLTVL.

This clone was seen a few times. V is TRBV30 and J is TRBJ1-4, with D tentatively TRBD1 (6 bases). Germline V gives CDR1 GTSNPN, CDR2 SVGIG (reference sequence). V shed 1 base and J shed 8 bases, with 11 bases lying between them. CDR3 length: 13 residues. The CDR3 DNA reads TGTGCCTGGAGTGCACAGAGGGGGGAAAAACTGTTTTTT. Translating it yields CAWSAQRGEKLFF.

The chain couples TRBV7-9 to TRBJ2-1, with TRBD2 matching over 9 bases. CDR3 length: 15 amino acids. CDR1 and CDR2 (germline): SEHNR, FQNEAQ (reference sequence). V dropped 1 base and J dropped 8; count of bases not matched to a gene: 6. Written as DNA, the CDR3 is TGTGCCAGCAGCTTAGAGAGTAGCGGGAGATATGAGCAGTTCTTC. Its translation: CASSLESSGRYEQFF.

This clone was observed once. This rearrangement joins TRBV9 to TRBJ2-7; tentative D call: TRBD2 (5 bases). V dropped 0 bases and J dropped 7 bases, with 17 bases sitting between them. Germline V gives CDR1 SGDLS, CDR2 YYNGEE. CDR3 size: 15 residues. As DNA, the CDR3 is TGTGCCAGCAGCGTAGGCCGTACTTCGGGGAGAGAGCAGTACTTC. It encodes CASSVGRTSGREQYF.

The chain has TRBV7-3 and TRBJ2-7, with 7 bases matching TRBD2. With V trimmed by 5 bases and J by 2 bases, 6 bases remained unmatched. CDR1 is SGHTA, CDR2 FQGTGA, per germline. This CDR3 region has 14 residues. CDR3 nucleotide sequence: TGTGCCAGCAGCCTCGCTAGCGGACCCTACGAGCAGTACTTC. The encoded protein is CASSLASGPYEQYF.

This CDR3 reads CASRGGNEQFF. In nucleotides, the CDR3 is TGTGCCAGCCGAGGAGGGAATGAGCAGTTCTTC. V gene TRBV2 combines with J gene TRBJ2-1; a possible D gene is TRBD2 (6 bases). Germline V gene lookup returns CDR1 SNHLY and CDR2 FYNNEI. V lost 8 bases to trimming and J lost 7 bases, with 9 bases between them. The CDR3 covers 11 residues.

The chain has TRBV19 and TRBJ2-2, with D perhaps TRBD2 (6 bases). There are 16 residues in the CDR3. V was shortened by 3 bases and J by 8 bases, with 19 bases between the two germline ends. Germline CDR1 LNHDA, CDR2 SQIVND (reference sequence). The CDR3 DNA sequence: TGTGCCAGTAGTATCAGAGCGGGCGCCAAGCGGGGGGAGCTGTTTTTT. Amino acid sequence: CASSIRAGAKRGELFF. The full variable domain, in which reference TRBV19 and TRBJ2-2 provide the parts outside the CDR3, is DGGITQSPKYLFRKEGQNVTLSCEQNLNHDAMYWYRQDPGQGLRLIYYSQIVNDFQKGDIAEGYSVSREKKESFPLTVTSAQKNPTAFYLCASSIRAGAKRGELFFGEGSRLTVL.

This chain links TRBV29-1 with TRBJ1-2, with unresolved D. Germline V lookup: CDR1 SQVTM, CDR2 ANQGSEA. The CDR3 totals 13 residues. The V gene lost 4 bases and the J gene lost 9 bases, with 18 bases spanning the gap. The CDR3 is CSVGERSLSSYTF. For the CDR3, the DNA is TGCAGCGTTGGCGAGAGGAGTTTGAGCAGCTACACCTTC.

CDR3 amino acids: CASSLTGDTQYF. CDR3 sequence (DNA): TGTGCCAGCAGCTTAACGGGAGATACGCAGTATTTT. The chain carries TRBV7-2 and TRBJ2-3; D is unclear. Germline lookup yields CDR1 SGHTA and CDR2 FQGNSA. The CDR3 totals 12 residues. With 2 bases removed from V and 5 bases from J, the gap between germline ends came to 5 bases.

The chain combines TRBV6-1 with TRBJ2-7; 9 bases agree with TRBD1. Trimming removed 5 bases from V and 3 bases from J; junction bases left unmatched: 8. The CDR3 totals 15 residues. Per the germline V gene, CDR1 is MNHNS and CDR2 is SASEGT. The CDR3 DNA reads as TGTGCCAGCAGTTTCGAGAGGACAGGGGACTACGAGCAGTACTTC. Its protein is CASSFERTGDYEQYF.

Concerning this clone itself: One end of the junction does not line up with germline, which may come from a read error. The V and J genes are TRBV7-9 and TRBJ2-2; D might be TRBD1 (5 bases). This CDR3 is 16 amino acids long. Germline CDR1 is SEHNR and CDR2 is FQNEAQ (reference sequence). The CDR3 nucleotides are TGTGCTAGCAGCTCCTTTCAGGGAATGAACACCGGGGAGCTGTTTTTT. As protein: CASSSFQGMNTGELFF.

The chain is built from TRBV25-1 and TRBJ2-5, with 8 bases lining up with TRBD2. This CDR3 comprises 16 residues. Trimming cost V 4 bases and J 0 bases; bases outside gene matches: 7. The germline V gene encodes CDR1 MGHDK and CDR2 SYGVNS. CDR3 amino acids: CASSVPSGRYQETQYF. CDR3 nucleotide sequence: TGTGCCAGCAGTGTCCCTAGCGGGCGGTACCAAGAGACCCAGTACTTC.

The chain has TRBV7-2 and TRBJ2-3; TRBD1 aligns across 7 bases. Germline assignment: CDR1 SGHTA and CDR2 FQGNSA. CDR3 size: 16 residues. J lost 4 bases, V lost 5 bases, and 12 bases had no gene match. CDR3 loop: CASSRPQDRDADTQYF. CDR3 coding DNA: TGTGCCAGCAGCCGCCCCCAAGACAGGGACGCAGATACGCAGTATTTT.

The chain has TRBV9 and TRBJ2-5; D call uncertain. The germline V and J ends were trimmed by 0 bases and 2 bases, with 5 bases remaining between them. Germline values: CDR1 SGDLS, CDR2 YYNGEE. There are 13 residues in the CDR3. The CDR3 DNA is TGTGCCAGCAGCGTAGGCAGACAAGAGACCCAGTACTTC. Protein: CASSVGRQETQYF.

The J gene is TRBJ2-2, the V gene TRBV7-9; 11 positions agree with TRBD2. Germline CDR1 is SEHNR and CDR2 is FQNEAQ (reference sequence). Trimming took 1 base from V and 7 from J; bases not matched to a gene: 5. The CDR3 runs to 16 residues. In DNA, the CDR3 is TGTGCCAGCAGCTTAGAACTAGCGGGAGAATTCGGGGAGCTGTTTTTT. This encodes CASSLELAGEFGELFF.

This chain connects TRBV27 to TRBJ2-7; D may be TRBD1 (7 bases). V dropped 10 bases and J dropped 0 bases, with 13 bases sitting between them. CDR1 and CDR2 (germline): MNHEY, SMNVEV (reference sequence). This CDR3 has 13 residues. CDR3 coding DNA: TGTGCCACCAGGGGGGCGAGCTCCTACGAGCAGTACTTC. Translating it yields CATRGASSYEQYF.

As to this clone: Within the sample, other DNA sequences also encode this same CDR3. V gene TRBV7-3 combines with J gene TRBJ2-7; 8 bases align to TRBD2. The J call may be mistaken, given a closer DNA end match to TRBJ2-3. CDR3 length equals 14 residues. Per the germline V gene, CDR1 is SGHTA and CDR2 is FQGTGA. The CDR3 protein is CASSRRGGRDEQYF. CDR3 bases: TGTGCCAGCAGCCGCCGCGGGGGGCGCGACGAGCAGTATTTT.

This chain links TRBV19 with TRBJ2-2, with 8 bases identical to TRBD1. Losses at the gene ends were 5 bases for V and 0 bases for J; bases not matched to a gene: 5. This CDR3 has 16 amino acids. Germline CDR1 is LNHDA and CDR2 is SQIVND (reference sequence). The CDR3 nucleotides are TGTGCCAGTAGTGTCAGGGGGCTGCCGAACACCGGGGAGCTGTTTTTT. Its protein product is CASSVRGLPNTGELFF.

Notes on this clone: Different DNA sequences within this sample yield the same CDR3. The V gene is TRBV16, the J gene TRBJ2-3; TRBD2 matches 7 bases. The CDR3 covers 16 residues. The germline CDR1 and CDR2 sequences are KGHSY and FQNENV. J was trimmed by 1 base and V by 3 bases; bases with no gene match: 7. CDR3 loop: CASSQERGRGTDTQYF. CDR3 DNA: TGTGCCAGCAGCCAGGAGCGTGGGAGGGGCACAGATACGCAGTATTTT.

The V and J genes are TRBV7-2 and TRBJ2-3, with 12 positions matching TRBD1. The CDR3 is 16 residues long. Germline CDR1 is SGHTA and CDR2 is FQGNSA. Unmatched junction bases numbered 9, after V lost 5 bases and J lost 6 bases. The DNA for the CDR3 is TGTGCCAGCAGCCCCGAAGGGACAGGGGGCATGGATACGCAGTATTTT. This translates into CASSPEGTGGMDTQYF.

The V and J genes are TRBV14 and TRBJ2-7, with D maybe TRBD1 (5 bases). CDR1 and CDR2 from the germline V gene are SGHDN and FVKESK. The CDR3 totals 13 residues. V lost 4 bases, J lost 3 bases, and 10 bases lay in between. CDR3: CASSRPDSYEQYF. Written as DNA, the CDR3 is TGTGCCAGCAGCCGTCCTGACAGCTACGAGCAGTACTTC.

This sequence joins TRBV4-3 and TRBJ1-2, with D possibly matching TRBD1 (5 bases). CDR3 length equals 14 residues. V gave up 1 base and J gave up 8 bases, with 14 bases separating them. Per the germline V gene, CDR1 is LGHNA and CDR2 is YSLEER. For the CDR3, the DNA is TGCGCCAGCAGCCAAGTTGAAGGGGCTTGGGGCTACACCTTC. Translation: CASSQVEGAWGYTF.

J is TRBJ2-2 and V is TRBV4-2; D ambiguous. Looked up from germline, CDR1 is LGHNA and CDR2 is YNFKEQ. Trimming stripped 0 bases from V and 7 bases from J, with 9 bases between. This CDR3 has 14 residues. CDR3 amino acids: CASSQDVIGGELFF. CDR3 coding DNA: TGTGCCAGCAGCCAAGATGTTATCGGCGGGGAGCTGTTTTTT.